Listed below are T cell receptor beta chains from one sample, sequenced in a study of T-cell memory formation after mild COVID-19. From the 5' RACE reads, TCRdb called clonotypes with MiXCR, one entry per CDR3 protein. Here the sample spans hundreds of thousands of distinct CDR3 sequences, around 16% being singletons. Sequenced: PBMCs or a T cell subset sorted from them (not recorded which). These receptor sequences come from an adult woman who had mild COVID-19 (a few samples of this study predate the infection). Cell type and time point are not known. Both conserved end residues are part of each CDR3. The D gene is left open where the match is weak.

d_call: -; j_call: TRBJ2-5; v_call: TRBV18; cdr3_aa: CASSPLPGETQYF
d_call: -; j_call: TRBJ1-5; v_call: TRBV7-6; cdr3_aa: CASSRDINQPQHF
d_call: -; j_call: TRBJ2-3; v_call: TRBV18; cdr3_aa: CASNQAGATDTQYF
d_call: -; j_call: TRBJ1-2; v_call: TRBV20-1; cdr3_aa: CSARMPPTNYGYTF
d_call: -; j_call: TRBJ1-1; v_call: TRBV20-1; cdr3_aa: CSARDGHGASGNTEAFF
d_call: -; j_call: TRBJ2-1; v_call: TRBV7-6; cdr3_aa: CASSPTIVGLDEQFF
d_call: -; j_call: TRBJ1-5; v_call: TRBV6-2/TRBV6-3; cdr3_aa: CASSYGEGSNSNQPQHF
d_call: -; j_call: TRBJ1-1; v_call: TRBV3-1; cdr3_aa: CASSQNTGSMNTEAFF
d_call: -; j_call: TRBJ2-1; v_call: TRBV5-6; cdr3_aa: CASSLGVTSREQFF
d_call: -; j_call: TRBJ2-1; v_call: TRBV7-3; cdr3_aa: CASRTREVNEQFF
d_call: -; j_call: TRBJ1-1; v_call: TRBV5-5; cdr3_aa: CASSLLSGAYTEAFF
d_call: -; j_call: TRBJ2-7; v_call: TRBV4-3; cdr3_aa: CASSLGRVGGYEQYF
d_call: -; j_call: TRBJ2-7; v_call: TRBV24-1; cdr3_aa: CATSEMGTGNEQYF
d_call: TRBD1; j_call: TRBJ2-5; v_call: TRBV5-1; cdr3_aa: CASSLEGQGVWETQYF
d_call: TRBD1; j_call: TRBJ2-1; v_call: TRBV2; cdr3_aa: CAIEQGPRGLEQFF
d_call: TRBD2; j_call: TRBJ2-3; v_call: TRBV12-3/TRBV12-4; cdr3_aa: CASSFRSRGLAGRASTDTQYF
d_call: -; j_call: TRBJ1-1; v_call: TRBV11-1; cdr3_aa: CASTIGPNTEAFF
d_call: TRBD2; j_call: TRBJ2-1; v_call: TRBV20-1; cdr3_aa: CSARDGTSGSYNEQFF
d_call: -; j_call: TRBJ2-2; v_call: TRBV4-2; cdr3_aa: CASSPHATGELFF
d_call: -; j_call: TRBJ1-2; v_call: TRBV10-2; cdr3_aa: CASRSGAANYGYTF
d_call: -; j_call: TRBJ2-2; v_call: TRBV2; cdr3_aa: CASSVQQNKLFF
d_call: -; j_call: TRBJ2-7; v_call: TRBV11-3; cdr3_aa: CARPQGGAAYEQYF
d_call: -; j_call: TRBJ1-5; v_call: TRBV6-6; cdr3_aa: CASSPSIGVGISEPQHF
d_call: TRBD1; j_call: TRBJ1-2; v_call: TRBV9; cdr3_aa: CASSVAPLQTGEGYTF
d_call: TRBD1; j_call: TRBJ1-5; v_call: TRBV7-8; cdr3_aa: CASSLRPAGGKDNQPQHF
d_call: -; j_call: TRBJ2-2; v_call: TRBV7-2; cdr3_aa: CASSSRGTRLTRSNTGELFF
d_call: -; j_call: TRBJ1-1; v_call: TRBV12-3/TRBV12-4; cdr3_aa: CASSVGTQNTEAFF
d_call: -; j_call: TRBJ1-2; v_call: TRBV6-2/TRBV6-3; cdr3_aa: CASSSNSPRGYGYTF
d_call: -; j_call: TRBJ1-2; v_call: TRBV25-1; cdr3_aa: CASSEGGAYYGYTF
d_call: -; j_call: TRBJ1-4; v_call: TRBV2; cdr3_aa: CASSAQGSFEKLFF
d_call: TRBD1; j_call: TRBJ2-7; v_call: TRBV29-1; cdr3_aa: CSALRQGVNEQYF
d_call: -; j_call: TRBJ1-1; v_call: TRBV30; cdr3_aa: CAWGWGALEGNTEAFF
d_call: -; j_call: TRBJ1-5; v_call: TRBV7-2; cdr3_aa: CASSLRRGPNQPQHF
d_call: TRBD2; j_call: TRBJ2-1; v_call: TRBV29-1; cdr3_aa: CSVEGLAGGLWNNEQFF
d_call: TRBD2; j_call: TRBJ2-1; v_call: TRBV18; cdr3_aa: CASSPYSGRNNEQFF
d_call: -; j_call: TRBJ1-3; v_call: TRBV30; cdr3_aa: CAWSVGVAGNTIYF
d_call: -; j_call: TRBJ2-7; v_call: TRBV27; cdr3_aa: CATGQQSSYEQYF